The source of this T cell receptor (beta chain) is a study of blood T cells in healthy people across ages. This clonotype has a handful of counts. With 2 bases removed from V and 5 bases from J, the gap between germline ends came to 13 bases. This CDR3 region has 15 residues. Germline loops: CDR1 MNHEY, CDR2 SVGAGI. A second PCR, run for roughly 7 to 11 cycles, used a sample-barcoded 5' primer plus a J-beta primer mix. With 12 random nucleotides, a template-switch adaptor tagged each individual cDNA molecule. Per-sample output comprised a minimum of 2.5 million paired-end reads containing CDR3. TCRdb re-analysed the 5' RACE reads in MiXCR, keeping a single row per CDR3 protein. The data show around 2 million distinct CDR3 sequences, about two fifths seen once.

Sequencing was carried out using blood. The clonotype originates from a human donor in good health. The chain employs TRBV6-5 and TRBJ2-1; D gene uncertain. The CDR3 loop reads CASSYGGLHNNEQFF. In nucleotides, the CDR3 is TGTGCCAGCAGTTACGGCGGCCTACATAACAATGAGCAGTTCTTC.